This note documents a single TCR beta chain sequence. Antigen unknown. The data stem from a study of CD8+CD57+ T cells in acquired aplastic anemia. Across the whole study: The DNA of sorted CD4+ and CD8+ cells averaged 3.2 ug. Overall study findings and caveats: Researchers report that 25 to 35 CD8+ CDR3 sequences appeared in both patients and controls. A significant difference in CD8+ Simpson's diversity between patients and controls was not found.

Profiles of TCR beta VDJ and CDR3 were generated from a genomic DNA template. TCRdb used MiXCR to reprocess the reads, holding one entry per CDR3 protein. The top ten clones hold around 1.1% of a sample with a few hundred thousand distinct CDR3 sequences, 34% of them seen once. V was pared by 3 bases and J by 9 bases, with 6 bases between. CDR1 is ENHRY, CDR2 SYGVKD, per germline. The CDR3 runs to 12 residues. The sample was sorted CD4+, CD8+, or CD8+CD57+ T cells (not recorded which) from PBMCs. This sequence was found in a human donor in good health, serving as a control. This chain links TRBV10-3 with TRBJ1-6; D not resolved. CDR3 amino acids: CAISDGVSPLHF. CDR3 DNA sequence: TGTGCCATCAGTGACGGGGTTTCACCCCTCCACTTT.